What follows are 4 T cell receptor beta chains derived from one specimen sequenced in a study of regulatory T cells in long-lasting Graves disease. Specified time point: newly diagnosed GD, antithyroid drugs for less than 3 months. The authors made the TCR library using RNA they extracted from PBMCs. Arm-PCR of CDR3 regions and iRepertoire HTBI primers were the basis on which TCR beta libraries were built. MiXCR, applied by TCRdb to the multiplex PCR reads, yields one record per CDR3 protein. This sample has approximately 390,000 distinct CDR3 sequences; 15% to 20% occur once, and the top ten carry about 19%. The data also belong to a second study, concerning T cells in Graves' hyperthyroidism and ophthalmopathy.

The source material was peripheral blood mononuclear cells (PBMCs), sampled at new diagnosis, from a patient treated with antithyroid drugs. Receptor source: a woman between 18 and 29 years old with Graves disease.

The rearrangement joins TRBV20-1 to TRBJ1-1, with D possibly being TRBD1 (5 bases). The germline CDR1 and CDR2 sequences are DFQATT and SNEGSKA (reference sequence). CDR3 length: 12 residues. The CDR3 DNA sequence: TGCAGCGCCAAGGGACTGCCCACTGAAGCTTTCTTT. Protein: CSAKGLPTEAFF.

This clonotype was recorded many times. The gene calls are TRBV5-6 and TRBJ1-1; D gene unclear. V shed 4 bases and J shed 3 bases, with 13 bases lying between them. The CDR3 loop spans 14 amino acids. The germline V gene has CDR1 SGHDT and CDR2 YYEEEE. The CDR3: CASSPRAGYTEAFF. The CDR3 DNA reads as TGTGCCAGCAGCCCCCGGGCGGGGTACACTGAAGCTTTCTTT.

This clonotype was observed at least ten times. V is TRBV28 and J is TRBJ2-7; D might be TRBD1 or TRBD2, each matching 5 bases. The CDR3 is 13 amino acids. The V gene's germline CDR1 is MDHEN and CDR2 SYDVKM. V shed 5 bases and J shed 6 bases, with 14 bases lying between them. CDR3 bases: TGTGCCAGCAGTCCCGGGGACCTTGGCGAGCAGTACTTC. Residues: CASSPGDLGEQYF.

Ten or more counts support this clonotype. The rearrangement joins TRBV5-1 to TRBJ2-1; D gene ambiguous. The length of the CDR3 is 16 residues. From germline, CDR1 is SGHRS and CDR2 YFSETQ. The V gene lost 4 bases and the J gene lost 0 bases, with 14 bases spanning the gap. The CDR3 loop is CASSPAGESSYNEQFF. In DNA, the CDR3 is TGCGCCAGCAGCCCTGCCGGTGAGAGCTCCTACAATGAGCAGTTCTTC.